This T cell receptor (beta chain) was observed in a study of siplizumab effects on memory and regulatory T cells. The study, taken as a whole, reports: Unstimulated naive T cells seemed to show more diversity than memory cells did, and they also seemed to be among the major contributors to the alloresponse.

Trimming left V 3 bases short and J 4 bases short, with 9 bases between. The CDR3 runs to 13 residues. From germline, CDR1 is SGHTA and CDR2 FQGNSA. About this clone: The antigen remains unidentified.

Around 96,000 TCR templates underwent assay in each sample. The table came from immunoSEQ multiplex PCR; TCRdb's copy has only in-frame clones and leaves some out. The table lists approximately 100,000 clones, about 93% of them singletons. The chain couples TRBV7-2 to TRBJ2-5; a possible D gene is TRBD2 (5 bases). This sequence originates from a human donor in good health. Material for sequencing was non-Treg CD4+ T cells sorted from blood. The CDR3 nucleotides are TGTGCCAGCAGCTTCTCCGGGATAGAGACCCAGTACTTC. Its translation is CASSFSGIETQYF.